This T cell receptor (beta chain) was recorded in a study of cytomegalovirus exposure and HLA in healthy donors (dated by TCRdb to 2016 to 2017). Concerning the study at large: According to an earlier analysis of around 600 of the donors, about 179 million T cells yielded approximately 120 million unique TCR beta sequences and about 300 Gb of sequence data. Besides the first cohort of 666 subjects, a separate validation cohort made up of roughly 120 different subjects was used. Donor age, sex, ethnicity and CMV serostatus were collected together with the repertoire data. To predict cytomegalovirus infection status, the study brought together high-throughput TCR immunosequencing, statistical association of individual TCRs with disease status, and machine learning. Using immunosequencing, the study profiled T cell repertoires from around 680 subjects and related those repertoires to cytomegalovirus serostatus. A later analysis re-examined previously published TCR beta repertoires from more than 550 donors and added high-resolution HLA genotyping to investigate patterns of TCR occurrence. The number of typed donors differed by locus: about 620-640 for A, B, C, DRB1 and DQB1; 522 for DQA1; about 600 for DPA1; and some 450 for DPB1. Genome-wide SNP genotypes for about three fifths of the roughly 700 donors were used in a later genetic analysis, which treated that subset as a discovery cohort. Rather than using new phenotypic data, the later analysis identified candidate immune exposures from TCR beta sequences and from how often those sequences occurred across donors. The study aimed to test whether signatures of past pathogen exposure could be identified by cataloging public T cell receptors. HLA typing covered class I and class II loci at four-digit resolution. Roughly 310 gigabases of sequencing data and approximately 93 million unique TCR sequences were included in an early release covering about 700 HLA-typed donors. Among about 400 genotyped donors of the cohort, an average of approximately 240,000 unique TCR beta nucleotide sequences was sequenced per donor, of which 15% to 20% were non-productive. All discovery cohort repertoires had been generated on a single sequencing platform. An earlier analysis of some 600 of the donors applied high-throughput TCR beta sequencing to assess whether each TCR beta V gene segment acted as functional or pseudogenic. A few DR-DQ haplotypes were treated as single units for association and clustering because of strong linkage in the cohort. Among the approximately 430 genotyped donors, approximately 76% belonged to the genetic ancestry cluster associated with self-reported Caucasian donors. Paper-wide results and their limitations: In a later genetic analysis, a missense DCLRE1C variant was associated with V-gene and J-gene trimming of TCR beta chains, and the association was replicated in an independent cohort. Seventeen rarely observed V segments, including chromosome 9 orphons, were excluded from the earlier analysis of a few hundred of the donors because counts were too low. The classifier was reported to diagnose cytomegalovirus status with high specificity and sensitivity in both the original and validation cohorts. The study gave a list of under 200 TCR beta chains associated with cytomegalovirus. Correlated functional status among segregating V segments might reflect linkage disequilibrium, but an unknown experimental factor could not be ruled out. The sequencing pipeline was judged likely to have produced a cluster of highly shared sequence variants as a technical artifact. A later analysis associated 16,951 TCR beta sequences with specific HLA alleles at a false discovery rate of 0.05. Broadly in line with IMGT annotations, most TCR beta V segments showed up in productive rearrangements about 90% or about 30% of the time in an earlier analysis of 450 to 750 of the donors. A later analysis found that TCR association rates varied across HLA loci, with DRB1 alleles showing the most associated TCRs and HLA-C alleles the fewest. This cohort had only TCR beta chains sequenced, and the lack of alpha or paired-chain data limited which features could be detected. Immune exposure information for the cohort was limited to CMV serostatus. It was suggested by the authors that the approach could potentially be generalized to other disease states and immunological phenotypes. In vitro tests confirmed that a few of the cytomegalovirus-associated TCR beta chains recognize cytomegalovirus antigens. A further reported finding was that TCR beta sequences accurately predicted the HLA-A and HLA-B alleles for most subjects in the first cohort. Across donors, most TCR sequences were observed very rarely, whereas some public TCRs were present in many individuals. A later genetic analysis reported fewer N-insertions in productive TCRs among donors in an Asian-associated ancestry cluster than the approximately 700-donor mean. Strong co-occurrence of HLA alleles, especially DR and DQ, made assigning TCR associations to individual alleles difficult. HLA typing was unavailable for some donors at each locus, so association tests used only the typed subset. According to a later analysis, parvovirus B19, influenza, CMV and Epstein-Barr virus appeared linked to several top co-occurrence clusters. In a later analysis, most CMV-associated TCR beta chains were found to appear HLA-restricted, with HLA associations seemingly driven largely by CMV exposure. Sequencing depth was assumed to be roughly uniform across donors in the presence/absence analyses, though that assumption may not hold. The 87-base-pair reads could not distinguish some IMGT-functional V segments, including TRBV6-2 and TRBV6-3, so those segments were excluded. Compared with equally common non-associated chains, HLA-associated TCR beta chains in a later analysis were more clonally expanded and had lower generation probabilities.

A remark on this clone: What antigen it recognizes has not been identified. One base away there is no much larger clone; base qualities are not given.

Libraries were prepared through the immunoSEQ multiplex PCR assay. For the multiplex PCR, a mixture combining 60 forward primers for TCR Vbeta segments and 13 reverse primers for TCR Jbeta segments was used. The CDR3 region of rearranged TCR beta genes was amplified from genomic DNA by a multiplex PCR assay. The amplified TCR beta libraries were sequenced on the Illumina HiSeq System as 87-base-pair reads. The source study handled its data this way. Across the 670 or so repertoires, a later analysis counted tens of millions of unique TCR beta chains, 8.5 million to 12 million of which were shared by at least two donors. Raw reads were error-corrected and collapsed into unique sequences by a nearest-neighbor algorithm in which closely related sequences were merged to remove PCR and sequencing errors. CDR3 sequences were aligned to IMGT reference sequences to assign V, D and J gene segments. Each retained sequence needed at least a six-nucleotide match to both a V gene segment and a J gene segment. A rearrangement counted as productive if the CDR3 had no stop codons and remained in frame with V and J, and every other rearrangement counted as non-productive. Following IMGT convention, CDR3 was defined as the stretch from the second conserved V-encoded cysteine up to the conserved J-encoded phenylalanine. In an earlier analysis of more than 550 of the donors, sequences lacking an unambiguous match to a single V gene segment were excluded. An earlier analysis of some 610 of the donors called V segments functional above 56.7% productive rearrangements and segregating when the between-donor standard deviation exceeded 5%. A statistical classification framework was built for diagnosing cytomegalovirus status from the catalog of TCR beta chain sequences. V and J gene assignment, in a later analysis, came from comparing TCR nucleotide sequences with IMGT/GENE-DB human TR gene sequences. The TCRdist pipeline was used in a later analysis to assign CDR3 sequences and most-parsimonious VDJ recombination scenarios. In a later analysis, every TCR beta chain was defined by the combination of its CDR3 amino acid sequence and its V-gene family, and reads without a unique V-gene family were dropped. As a way to deal with suspected cross-contamination and a sequencing artifact, a later analysis dropped nearly 600 nucleotide sequences that were highly shared and had low generation probability. A later analysis calculated a clonal expansion index for each public chain from normalized within-repertoire ranks of inferred template counts. A later analysis computed generation probabilities with a VDJ recombination model fitted to out-of-frame rearrangements, and checked the results against IGoR. In a later analysis, hypergeometric tests were used to score TCR-TCR, TCR-HLA and TCR-CMV co-occurrence, with a repertoire-size bias correction applied to TCR pairs. In a later analysis, false discovery rates were estimated by permuting HLA or CMV assignments 20 times. A later analysis grouped co-occurring TCRs with DBSCAN, adding TCRdist sequence similarity when clustering within HLA-allele-positive subsets. Repertoires with fewer than 30,000 or more than 120,000 public chains were left out of co-occurrence clustering, as were five repertoires with anomalous nucleotide sharing. Entries here come from immuneACCESS through TCRdb and include only in-frame sequences with V and J called. Some clones fail to appear in such tables; in the studies checked, an unresolved V gene covers under half of the shortfall, and the cause of the remainder is unknown. That table furnishes V, J and clone size, whereas the DNA furnished D and trimming. The sample table holds some 91,000 clones, of which approximately 76% were seen once. The ten biggest clones cover roughly 7% of the sample.

The CDR3 starts with the cysteine, ends with the phenylalanine, and has 14 residues. Only the CDR3 part of the read is kept: 42 bases, read in frame from the first base. Trimming removed 5 bases from V and 4 bases from J; the gene matches leave 7 bases unexplained. CDR1 and CDR2, per the germline V gene (reference sequence), are MNHNY and SVGAGI. The cohort was made up of 666 healthy bone marrow donors. At the time of sampling, all cohort members were nominally healthy, though unrecorded immune exposures were likely present. The donor tested CMV seropositive and was one of the 289 seropositive cohort members. A peripheral blood sample was collected from each donor, and TCR beta sequencing was performed on peripheral blood mononuclear cells. Genomic DNA extraction from the blood cell samples was performed with the Qiagen DNeasy Blood Extraction Kit.

The rearranged segments are TRBV6-6 and TRBJ1-1; 7 nucleotides in the junction match TRBD1. What was sequenced was PBMCs. This clonotype was obtained from a man aged 35 to 55 in good health and CMV-seropositive. The DNA sequence follows: TGTGCCAGCAGTATACAGGGGAGCGGCACTGAAGCTTTCTTT. This yields the protein CASSIQGSGTEAFF.